This is a list of T cell receptor beta chains from one sample in a study of shared clonotypes between healthy human individuals. Measured with immunoSEQ multiplex PCR; TCRdb has only the in-frame clones, and not every one. The sample consists of some 660,000 clones, more than 70% of them appearing once. Sequencing used memory CD4+ T cells sorted from blood. All receptors come from a woman between 25 and 40 years old in good health. CDR3s include the opening cysteine and the closing phenylalanine or tryptophan. A D gene is named only where the DNA matches it firmly. Size values are once, few and many counts, or a class for expanded clones, and some rows have none.

TRBD1	TRBV11-3	TRBJ2-5	many	TGTGCCAGCAGCCGACAGGGACCGGAGACCCAGTACTTC	CASSRQGPETQYF
TRBD1	TRBV15	TRBJ1-2	.	TGTGCCACCAGCAAGGGACAGGGAGACTATGGCTACACCTTC	CATSKGQGDYGYTF
TRBD1	TRBV6-5	TRBJ1-3	.	TGTGCCAGCACCATGGACAGGACCGAAAACACCATATATTTT	CASTMDRTENTIYF
.	TRBV19	TRBJ1-4	.	TGTGCCAGTAGTACTTTCCAGGGGAGGAATGAAAAACTGTTTTTT	CASSTFQGRNEKLFF
.	TRBV19	TRBJ1-3	.	TGTGCCAGTAGTCCTCGAAGACTCGACAGCTCTGGAAACACCATATATTTT	CASSPRRLDSSGNTIYF
.	TRBV4-1	TRBJ2-3	.	TGCGCCAGCAGCCAAAGGTCGGGGACTAGCACAGATACGCAGTATTTT	CASSQRSGTSTDTQYF
TRBD1	TRBV6-1	TRBJ1-2	.	TGTGCCAGCAGTGAAGCAGCGGGACAGAGCTATGGCTACACCTTC	CASSEAAGQSYGYTF
.	TRBV7-8	TRBJ2-1	.	TGTGCCAGCAGCATCACTGTGGGTGTTTACAATGAGCAGTTCTTC	CASSITVGVYNEQFF
.	TRBV7-8	TRBJ1-5	.	TGTGCCAGCAGCTTAGGGGGGCGCAATCAGCCCCAGCATTTT	CASSLGGRNQPQHF
.	TRBV5-4	TRBJ1-1	.	TGTGCCAGCAGCTTGGGACAGGATGAAGCTTTCTTT	CASSLGQDEAFF
TRBD2	TRBV30	TRBJ2-7	.	TGTGCCTGGACCCGGGAACTAGCGCTGCACGAGCAGTACTTC	CAWTRELALHEQYF
TRBD1	TRBV12-5	TRBJ1-5	.	TGTGCTAGTGGTATTTGGACAGGGATTAATAGCAATCAGCCCCAGCATTTT	CASGIWTGINSNQPQHF
.	TRBV5-4	TRBJ1-5	.	TGTGCCAGCAGCTTGGGAGGGGCAGGATCAAATCAGCCCCAGCATTTT	CASSLGGAGSNQPQHF
TRBD1	TRBV6-1	TRBJ1-1	once	TGTGCCAGCAAGGGACAGGTGAACACTGAAGCTTTCTTT	CASKGQVNTEAFF
.	TRBV7-6	TRBJ2-5	.	TGTGCCAGCAGCTTAGGCCCGACTCGAGAGACCCAGTACTTC	CASSLGPTRETQYF
.	TRBV20-1	TRBJ1-1	.	TGCAGTGCTAGAGGCCTCGAAGCTTTCTTT	CSARGLEAFF
.	TRBV6-6	TRBJ2-3	few	TGTGCCAGCAGGCATAGAACAGGGTACACAGATACGCAGTATTTT	CASRHRTGYTDTQYF
.	TRBV11-2	TRBJ1-1	.	TGTGCCAGCAGCTTACGGATTTGGGGCAGCACTGAAGCTTTCTTT	CASSLRIWGSTEAFF
.	TRBV18	TRBJ2-2	.	TGTGCCAGCTCACCACCTGGTGGGAGCGGTACCGGGGAGCTGTTTTTT	CASSPPGGSGTGELFF
TRBD1	TRBV13	TRBJ1-1	.	TGTGCCAGCAGCCCAAGGACAGGGGCCACTGAAGCTTTCTTT	CASSPRTGATEAFF
TRBD2	TRBV6-5	TRBJ2-5	few	TGTGCCACCCAGCGGGACCGCCAAGAGACCCAGTACTTC	CATQRDRQETQYF
TRBD2	TRBV30	TRBJ2-7	.	TGTGCCTGGAAACTAGGACTAGCGGGGGATAGCTCCTACGAGCAGTACTTC	CAWKLGLAGDSSYEQYF
TRBD2	TRBV29-1	TRBJ2-1	few	TGCAGCGTCCGGACTAGCGGGAGAAATGAGCAGTTCTTC	CSVRTSGRNEQFF
.	TRBV19	TRBJ2-5	many	TGTGCCACCGCCGGGACCCAAGAGACCCAGTACTTC	CATAGTQETQYF
.	TRBV5-1	TRBJ2-2	.	TGCGCCAGCAGCTTGAATTCGAACACCGGGGAGCTGTTTTTT	CASSLNSNTGELFF
TRBD2	TRBV4-1	TRBJ2-3	many	TGCGCCAGCAGCCAGGCCAATAGCGGGAACGGGGATACGCAGTATTTT	CASSQANSGNGDTQYF
.	TRBV19	TRBJ2-7	.	TGTGCCAGTAGTATAGATCCGGCGAGAACCTACGAGCAGTACTTC	CASSIDPARTYEQYF
TRBD2	TRBV28	TRBJ2-1	.	TGTGCCAGCAGTTCGGTAGGACTAGCGGGTTACAATGAGCAGTTCTTC	CASSSVGLAGYNEQFF
.	TRBV14	TRBJ2-4	.	TGTGCCAGCAGCCAAGATTACGGTCTGTCGCACATTCAGTACTTC	CASSQDYGLSHIQYF
.	TRBV28	TRBJ2-7	.	TGTGCCAGCAGTTTCTCCACGGGTCAATACGAGCAGTACTTC	CASSFSTGQYEQYF
TRBD1	TRBV28	TRBJ1-3	.	TGTGCCAGCAGTCAACCGACAGGGTCGGGGGGAAACACCATATATTTT	CASSQPTGSGGNTIYF
.	TRBV5-4	TRBJ1-4	.	TGTGCCAGCAGCTCCCAGACCAACTCGGGCGAAAAACTGTTTTTT	CASSSQTNSGEKLFF
TRBD1	TRBV28	TRBJ1-2	few	TGTGCCAGCAGTTTAGGACAGGGGGCAGGAGGCTACACCTTC	CASSLGQGAGGYTF
.	TRBV29-1	TRBJ1-2	.	TGCAGCGTTGTCTCGGACAGATGGGGCTACACCTTC	CSVVSDRWGYTF
TRBD1	TRBV2	TRBJ1-5	few	TGTGCCAGCAGACCGGGACAGGGAAGCAATCAGCCCCAGCATTTT	CASRPGQGSNQPQHF
.	TRBV11-2	TRBJ1-1	few	TGTGCCAGCAGCACAGGAGACAGGACTGAAGCTTTCTTT	CASSTGDRTEAFF
.	TRBV19	TRBJ2-2	.	TGTGCCAGTAGTACGACAGCTAACACCGGGGAGCTGTTTTTT	CASSTTANTGELFF
.	TRBV30	TRBJ2-7	few	TGTGCCTGGACACTGCTTCACGAGCAGTACTTC	CAWTLLHEQYF
TRBD1	TRBV7-6	TRBJ2-1	many	TGTGCCAGCAGCCAACAATACAGGGGCTACAATGAGCAGTTCTTC	CASSQQYRGYNEQFF
TRBD1	TRBV6-5	TRBJ1-6	.	TGTGCCAGCAGGGGACAGAGCTCCTATAATTCACCCCTCCACTTT	CASRGQSSYNSPLHF
.	TRBV2	TRBJ1-2	many	TGTGCCAGCAGTGAAAACAGGGCCTATGGCTACACCTTC	CASSENRAYGYTF
TRBD1	TRBV28	TRBJ1-5	.	TGTGCCAGCAGTCTATCGACAGGGGGCAATCAGCCCCAGCATTTT	CASSLSTGGNQPQHF
TRBD2	TRBV28	TRBJ2-7	.	TGTGCCAGCAGTTTCTCATCACTAGCGGACTCCTACGAGCAGTACTTC	CASSFSSLADSYEQYF
TRBD1	TRBV5-1	TRBJ1-5	.	TGCGCCAGCAGCTTGGGGGACAGAGCAAACGAGCCCCAGCATTTT	CASSLGDRANEPQHF
.	TRBV19	TRBJ2-3	few	TGTGCCAGTAGCAATTTTCACCGCCGGGATACGCAGTATTTT	CASSNFHRRDTQYF
.	TRBV27	TRBJ1-2	.	TGTGCCAGCGCAAGAAGCTTGAACTATGGCTACACCTTC	CASARSLNYGYTF
TRBD1	TRBV28	TRBJ1-5	.	TGTGCCAGCAGTTCCACGGACAGGGTAGATCAGCCCCAGCATTTT	CASSSTDRVDQPQHF
TRBD2	TRBV5-6	TRBJ2-7	.	TGTGCCAGCAGCTTTGTACCGGGACTAGCGACTAACGAGCAGTACTTC	CASSFVPGLATNEQYF
.	TRBV7-9	TRBJ1-1	.	TGTGCCAGCAGCCGTATTAACACTGAAGCTTTCTTT	CASSRINTEAFF
TRBD2	TRBV10-1	TRBJ2-5	.	TGCGCCAGCAGTGAGATTAGCGGGCAAGAGACCCAGTACTTC	CASSEISGQETQYF